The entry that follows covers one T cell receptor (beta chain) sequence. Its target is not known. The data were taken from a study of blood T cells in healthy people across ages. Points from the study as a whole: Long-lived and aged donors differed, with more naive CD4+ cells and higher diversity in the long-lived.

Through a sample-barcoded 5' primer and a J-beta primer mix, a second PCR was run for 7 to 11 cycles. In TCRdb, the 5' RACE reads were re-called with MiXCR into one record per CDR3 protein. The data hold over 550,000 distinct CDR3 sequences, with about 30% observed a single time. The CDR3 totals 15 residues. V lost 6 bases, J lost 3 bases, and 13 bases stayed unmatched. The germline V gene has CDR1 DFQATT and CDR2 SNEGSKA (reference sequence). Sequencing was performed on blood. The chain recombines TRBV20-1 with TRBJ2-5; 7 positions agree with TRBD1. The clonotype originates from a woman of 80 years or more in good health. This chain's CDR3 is CSAQGQALSEETQYF. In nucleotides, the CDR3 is TGCAGTGCACAAGGACAGGCCCTCAGCGAAGAGACCCAGTACTTC.